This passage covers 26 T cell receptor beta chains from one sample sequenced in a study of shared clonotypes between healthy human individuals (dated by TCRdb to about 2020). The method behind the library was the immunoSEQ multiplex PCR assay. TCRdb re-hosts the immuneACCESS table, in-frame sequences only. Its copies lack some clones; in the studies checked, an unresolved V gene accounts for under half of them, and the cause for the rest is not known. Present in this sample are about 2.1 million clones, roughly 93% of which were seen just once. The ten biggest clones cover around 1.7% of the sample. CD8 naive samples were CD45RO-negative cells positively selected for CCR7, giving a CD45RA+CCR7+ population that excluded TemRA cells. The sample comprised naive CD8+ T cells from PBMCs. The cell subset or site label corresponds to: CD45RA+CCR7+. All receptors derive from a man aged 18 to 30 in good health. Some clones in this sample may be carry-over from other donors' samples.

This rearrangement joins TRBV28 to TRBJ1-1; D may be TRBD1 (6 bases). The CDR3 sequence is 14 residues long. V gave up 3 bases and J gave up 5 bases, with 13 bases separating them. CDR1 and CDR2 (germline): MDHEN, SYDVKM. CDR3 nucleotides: TGTGCCAGCAGTTTCGGGGGCGGAGGGACTGAAGCTTTCTTT. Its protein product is CASSFGGGGTEAFF.

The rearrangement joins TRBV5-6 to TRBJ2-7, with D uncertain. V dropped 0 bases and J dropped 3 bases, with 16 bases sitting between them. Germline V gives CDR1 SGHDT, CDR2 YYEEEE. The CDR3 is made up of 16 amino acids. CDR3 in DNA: TGTGCCAGCAGCTTGGCCCCGATCTATCCCCTCTACGAGCAGTACTTC. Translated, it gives CASSLAPIYPLYEQYF.

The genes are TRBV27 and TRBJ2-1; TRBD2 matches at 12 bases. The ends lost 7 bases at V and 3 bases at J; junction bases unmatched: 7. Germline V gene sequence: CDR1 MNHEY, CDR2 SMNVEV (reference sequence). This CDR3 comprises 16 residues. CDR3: CASNSGGLAGYNEQFF. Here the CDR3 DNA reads TGTGCCAGCAACTCAGGGGGACTAGCGGGCTACAATGAGCAGTTCTTC.

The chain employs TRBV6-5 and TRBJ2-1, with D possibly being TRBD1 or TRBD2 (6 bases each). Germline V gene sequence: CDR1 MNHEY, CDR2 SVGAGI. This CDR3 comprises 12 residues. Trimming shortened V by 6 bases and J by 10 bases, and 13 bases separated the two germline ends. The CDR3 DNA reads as TGTGCCAGCAGCCACTTAGGGGGGGAGCAGTTCTTC. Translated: CASSHLGGEQFF.

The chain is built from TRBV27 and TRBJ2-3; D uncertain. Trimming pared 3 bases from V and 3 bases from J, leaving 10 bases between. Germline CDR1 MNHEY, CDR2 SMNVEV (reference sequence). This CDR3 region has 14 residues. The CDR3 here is CASSFGWGTDTQYF. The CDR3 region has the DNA TGTGCCAGCAGTTTTGGGTGGGGTACAGATACGCAGTATTTT.

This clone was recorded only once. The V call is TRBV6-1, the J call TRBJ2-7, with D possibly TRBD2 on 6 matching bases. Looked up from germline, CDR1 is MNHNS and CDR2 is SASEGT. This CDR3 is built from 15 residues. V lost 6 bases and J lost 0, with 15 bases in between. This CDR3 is CASRVAGTGSYEQYF. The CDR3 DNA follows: TGTGCCAGCAGGGTAGCCGGGACTGGCTCCTACGAGCAGTACTTC.

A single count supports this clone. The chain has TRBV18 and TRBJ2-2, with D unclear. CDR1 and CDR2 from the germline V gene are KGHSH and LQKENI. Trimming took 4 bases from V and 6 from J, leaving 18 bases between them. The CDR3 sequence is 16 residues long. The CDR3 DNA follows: TGTGCCAGCTCACACCCTCTCCAGGTTACGCCCGGGGAGCTGTTTTTT. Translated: CASSHPLQVTPGELFF.

The CDR3 nucleotides read TGTGCCAGTAGTATCGACTGGGGGGCGACAGATACGCAGTATTTT. This sequence encodes CASSIDWGATDTQYF. V is TRBV19 and J is TRBJ2-3, with D perhaps assigned TRBD1 or TRBD2 (6 bases each). There are 15 residues in the CDR3. Trimming removed 3 bases at V and 3 bases at J, with 13 bases between. Germline-derived CDR1 and CDR2 are LNHDA and SQIVND (reference sequence).

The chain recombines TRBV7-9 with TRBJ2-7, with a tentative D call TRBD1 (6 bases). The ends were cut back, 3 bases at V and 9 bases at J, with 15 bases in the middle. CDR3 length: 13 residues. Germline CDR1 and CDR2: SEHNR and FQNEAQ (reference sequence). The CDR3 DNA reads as TGTGCCAGCAGCTTCTTCTCAGGGGAAGGGCAGTACTTC. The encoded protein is CASSFFSGEGQYF.

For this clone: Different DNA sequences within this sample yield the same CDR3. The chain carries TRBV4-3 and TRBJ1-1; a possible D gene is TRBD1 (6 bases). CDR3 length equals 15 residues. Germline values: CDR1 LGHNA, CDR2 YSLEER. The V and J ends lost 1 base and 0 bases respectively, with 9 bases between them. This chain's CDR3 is CASSQGTGMNTEAFF. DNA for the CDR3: TGCGCCAGCAGCCAAGGTACAGGGATGAACACTGAAGCTTTCTTT.

In nucleotides, the CDR3 is TGTGCCAGCAGCTTCTGGAAGGCAGGCGTCATTGATACGCAGTATTTT. Its protein product is CASSFWKAGVIDTQYF. The gene calls are TRBV28 and TRBJ2-3; D is unclear. The germline V gene encodes CDR1 MDHEN and CDR2 SYDVKM. The CDR3 runs to 16 residues. V was cut by 6 bases and J by 6 bases, with 22 bases left in between.

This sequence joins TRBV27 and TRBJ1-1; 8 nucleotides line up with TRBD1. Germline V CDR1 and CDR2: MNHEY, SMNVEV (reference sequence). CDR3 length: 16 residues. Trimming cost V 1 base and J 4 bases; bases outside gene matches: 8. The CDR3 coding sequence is TGTGCCAGCAGTTTATTGGGTGGGCAGGGGGCCACTGAAGCTTTCTTT. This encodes CASSLLGGQGATEAFF.

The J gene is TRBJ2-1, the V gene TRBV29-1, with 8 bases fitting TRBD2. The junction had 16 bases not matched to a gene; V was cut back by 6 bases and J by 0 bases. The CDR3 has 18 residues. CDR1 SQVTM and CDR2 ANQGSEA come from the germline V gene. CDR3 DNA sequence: TGCAGCGTCCCAAGGGTGCCAACTAGCGGACACTCCTACAATGAGCAGTTCTTC. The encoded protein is CSVPRVPTSGHSYNEQFF.

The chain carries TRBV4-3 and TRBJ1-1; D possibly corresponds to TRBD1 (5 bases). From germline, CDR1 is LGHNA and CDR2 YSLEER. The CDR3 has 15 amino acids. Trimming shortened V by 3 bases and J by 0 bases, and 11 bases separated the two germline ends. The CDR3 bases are TGCGCCAGCAGCCAGACGGGACGGATGAACACTGAAGCTTTCTTT. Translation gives CASSQTGRMNTEAFF.

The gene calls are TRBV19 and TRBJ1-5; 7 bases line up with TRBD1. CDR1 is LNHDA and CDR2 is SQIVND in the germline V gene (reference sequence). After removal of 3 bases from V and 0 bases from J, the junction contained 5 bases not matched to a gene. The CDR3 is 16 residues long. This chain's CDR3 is CASSIQGGYSNQPQHF. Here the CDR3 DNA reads TGTGCCAGTAGTATCCAGGGGGGCTATAGCAATCAGCCCCAGCATTTT. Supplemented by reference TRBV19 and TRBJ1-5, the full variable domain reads DGGITQSPKYLFRKEGQNVTLSCEQNLNHDAMYWYRQDPGQGLRLIYYSQIVNDFQKGDIAEGYSVSREKKESFPLTVTSAQKNPTAFYLCASSIQGGYSNQPQHFGDGTRLSIL.

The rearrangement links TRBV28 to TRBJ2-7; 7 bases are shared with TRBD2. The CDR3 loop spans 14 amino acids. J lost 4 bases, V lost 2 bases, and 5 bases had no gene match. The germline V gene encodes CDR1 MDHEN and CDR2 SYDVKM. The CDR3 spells CASSLAGEGYEQYF. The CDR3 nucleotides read TGTGCCAGCAGTTTAGCGGGAGAGGGATACGAGCAGTACTTC.

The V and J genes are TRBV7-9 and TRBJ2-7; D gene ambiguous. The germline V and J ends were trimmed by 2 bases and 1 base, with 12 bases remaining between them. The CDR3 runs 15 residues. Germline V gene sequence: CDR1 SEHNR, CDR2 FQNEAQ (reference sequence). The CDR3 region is CASSLYSLDSYEQYF. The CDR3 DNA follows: TGTGCCAGCAGCTTATATAGTCTTGATTCCTACGAGCAGTACTTC. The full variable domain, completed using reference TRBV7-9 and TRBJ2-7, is DTGVSQNPRHKITKRGQNVTFRCDPISEHNRLYWYRQTLGQGPEFLTYFQNEAQLEKSRLLSDRFSAERPKGSFSTLEIQRTEQGDSAMYLCASSLYSLDSYEQYFGPGTRLTVT.

In DNA form, the CDR3 reads TGTGCCAGCAGTGAACCTCTAGACAGTGAAAAACTGTTTTTT. Translated: CASSEPLDSEKLFF. The chain combines TRBV25-1 with TRBJ1-4; D may be TRBD1 (5 bases). Germline CDR1 is MGHDK and CDR2 is SYGVNS. The CDR3 loop spans 14 amino acids. V lost 2 bases to trimming and J lost 7 bases, with 11 bases between them. The whole variable domain, filled in from reference TRBV25-1 and TRBJ1-4, reads EADIYQTPRYLVIGTGKKITLECSQTMGHDKMYWYQQDPGMELHLIHYSYGVNSTEKGDLSSESTVSRIRTEHFPLTLESARPSHTSQYLCASSEPLDSEKLFFGSGTQLSVL.

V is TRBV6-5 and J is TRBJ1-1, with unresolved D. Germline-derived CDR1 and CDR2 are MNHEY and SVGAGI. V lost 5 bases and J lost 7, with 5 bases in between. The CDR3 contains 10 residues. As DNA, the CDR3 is TGTGCCAGCAGTGATTATGAAGCTTTCTTT. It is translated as CASSDYEAFF.

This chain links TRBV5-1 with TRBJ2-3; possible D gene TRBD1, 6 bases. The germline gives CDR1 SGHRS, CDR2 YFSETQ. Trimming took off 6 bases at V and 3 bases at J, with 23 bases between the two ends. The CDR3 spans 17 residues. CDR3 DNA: TGCGCCAGCAATGATTGGGGCACAGGGTTCAGTACAGATACGCAGTATTTT. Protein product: CASNDWGTGFSTDTQYF.

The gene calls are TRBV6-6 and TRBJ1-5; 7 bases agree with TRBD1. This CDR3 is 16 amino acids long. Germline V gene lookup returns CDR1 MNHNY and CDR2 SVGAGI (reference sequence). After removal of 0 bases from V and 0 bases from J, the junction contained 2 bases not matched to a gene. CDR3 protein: CASSYSDRVSNQPQHF. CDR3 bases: TGTGCCAGCAGTTACTCTGACAGGGTTAGCAATCAGCCCCAGCATTTT.

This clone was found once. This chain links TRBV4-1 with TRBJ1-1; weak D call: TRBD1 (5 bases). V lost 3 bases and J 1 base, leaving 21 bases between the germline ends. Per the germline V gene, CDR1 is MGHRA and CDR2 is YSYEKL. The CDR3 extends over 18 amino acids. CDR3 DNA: TGCGCCAGCAGCCAGGGGCGGGCGCAGGTGGGAAAGAACACTGAAGCTTTCTTT. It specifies CASSQGRAQVGKNTEAFF.

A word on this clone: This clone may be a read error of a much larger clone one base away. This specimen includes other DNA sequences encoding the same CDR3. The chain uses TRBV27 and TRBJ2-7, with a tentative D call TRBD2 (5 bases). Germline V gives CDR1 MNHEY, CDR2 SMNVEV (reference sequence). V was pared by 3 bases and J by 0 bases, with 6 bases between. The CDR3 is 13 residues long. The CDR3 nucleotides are TGTGCCAGCAGTTTCGGGGTCTCCTACGAGCAGTACTTC. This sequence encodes CASSFGVSYEQYF.

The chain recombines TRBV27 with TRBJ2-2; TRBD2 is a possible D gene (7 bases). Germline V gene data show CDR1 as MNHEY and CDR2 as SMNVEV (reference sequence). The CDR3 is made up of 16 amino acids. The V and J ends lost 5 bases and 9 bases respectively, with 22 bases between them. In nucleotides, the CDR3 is TGTGCCAGCAGTGCCCGGGACATCCGGGGGGTACGGGAGCTGTTTTTT. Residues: CASSARDIRGVRELFF.

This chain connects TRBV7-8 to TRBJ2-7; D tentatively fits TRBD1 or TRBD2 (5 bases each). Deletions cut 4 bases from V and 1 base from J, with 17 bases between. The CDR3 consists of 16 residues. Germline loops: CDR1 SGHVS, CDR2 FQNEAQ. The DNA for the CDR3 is TGTGCCAGCAGCTCGACCCCGGGACCGACGTCCTACGAGCAGTACTTC. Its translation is CASSSTPGPTSYEQYF.

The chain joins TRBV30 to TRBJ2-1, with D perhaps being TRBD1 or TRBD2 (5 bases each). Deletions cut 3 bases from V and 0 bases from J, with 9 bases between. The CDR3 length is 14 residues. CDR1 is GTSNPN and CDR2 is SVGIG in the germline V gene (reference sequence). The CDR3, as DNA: TGTGCCTGGAGCCGGGGCTACTCCTACAATGAGCAGTTCTTC. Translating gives CAWSRGYSYNEQFF.